Each of the 10 T cell receptor beta chains below was sequenced from the same sample in a study of CD8 T cells in ankylosing spondylitis. TCRdb ran MiXCR on the 5' RACE reads and lists one entry per CDR3 protein. This table has 300,000 to 350,000 distinct CDR3 sequences, less than 25% appearing once. Source material: blood, either unsorted or a sorted T cell fraction (not recorded which). The receptors come from a female donor with ankylosing spondylitis or in good health (not recorded which).

This clonotype was seen only a few times. The chain links TRBV20-1 to TRBJ2-3; the match to TRBD1 covers 8 bases. Germline lookup yields CDR1 DFQATT and CDR2 SNEGSKA (reference sequence). The CDR3 is 13 amino acids. V dropped 8 bases and J dropped 0; count of bases not matched to a gene: 4. This CDR3 is CSTDRASTDTQYF. CDR3 nucleotides: TGCAGTACGGACAGGGCCAGCACAGATACGCAGTATTTT.

This rearrangement joins TRBV30 to TRBJ2-3; unclear D gene. The CDR3 runs 12 residues. Trimming removed 1 base at V and 6 bases at J, with 8 bases between. Germline V CDR1 and CDR2: GTSNPN, SVGIG (reference sequence). This CDR3 is CAWSGNGDTQYF. CDR3 sequence (DNA): TGTGCCTGGAGTGGAAATGGCGATACGCAGTATTTT.

This clonotype was detected many times. The genes are TRBV12-3 or TRBV12-4 and TRBJ1-2; D gene uncertain. V lost 1 base and J lost 3, with 6 bases in between. This CDR3 is built from 13 residues. CDR3 DNA sequence: TGTGCCAGCAGTTTAGGGGAGGACTATGGCTACACCTTC. It yields the protein CASSLGEDYGYTF.

The chain combines TRBV5-5 with TRBJ1-1, with unresolved D. V lost 3 bases and J lost 3, with 9 bases in between. The CDR3 extends over 13 amino acids. The germline gives CDR1 SGHKS, CDR2 YYEKEE (reference sequence). CDR3 bases: TGTGCCAGCAGCTCGACTACGGACACTGAAGCTTTCTTT. This codes for CASSSTTDTEAFF.

This clonotype has only a few counts. The chain is built from TRBV12-3 or TRBV12-4 and TRBJ2-3; TRBD1 or TRBD2 may be the D gene (5 bases each). V lost 5 bases, J lost 0 bases, and 18 bases lay in between. This CDR3 has 17 residues. CDR3 coding DNA: TGTGCCAGCAGTCGCCCCCGGGGACCCCCAAGCACAGATACGCAGTATTTT. Residues: CASSRPRGPPSTDTQYF.

Concerning this clonotype: The junction does not match germline at one end; this may be a read error. The rearrangement uses TRBV18 and TRBJ2-5; D not certain. The germline V gene has CDR1 KGHSH and CDR2 LQKENI. This CDR3 is built from 14 residues. CDR3 bases: TGTGCCAGCTCCCCACTCCAGGTTCAAGAGACCCAGTACTTC. Its translation: CASSPLQVQETQYF.

About this clonotype itself: This likely comes from a read error, as the CDR3 has no conserved phenylalanine or tryptophan at its end. This chain uses TRBV20-1 with TRBJ2-5; D call uncertain. The V and J ends lost 6 bases and 5 bases respectively, with 10 bases between them. This CDR3 has 11 residues. The germline V gene encodes CDR1 DFQATT and CDR2 SNEGSKA (reference sequence). The CDR3 DNA sequence: TGCAGTGCGAGGCCCCGGGAGACCCAGTACTCC. It is translated as CSARPRETQYS.

The chain links TRBV10-2 to TRBJ2-1, with D possibly TRBD2 on 6 matching bases. The length of the CDR3 is 14 residues. Germline CDR1 reads WSHSY; CDR2 reads SAAADI. The V and J ends lost 1 base and 11 bases respectively, with 15 bases between them. CDR3 amino acids: CASSEWGDSPQQFF. CDR3 DNA: TGCGCCAGCAGTGAGTGGGGGGATAGCCCCCAGCAGTTCTTC.

This clonotype showed up just a few times. V usage is TRBV4-2 and J usage is TRBJ2-5; 9 bases line up with TRBD1. Trimming took 1 base from V and 3 from J; bases not matched to a gene: 6. Looked up from germline, CDR1 is LGHNA and CDR2 is YNFKEQ. The CDR3 sequence is 16 residues long. The CDR3 loop reads CASSQVGQGIEETQYF. In nucleotides, the CDR3 is TGTGCCAGCAGCCAAGTGGGACAGGGAATCGAAGAGACCCAGTACTTC.

This clonotype has only a few counts. The chain combines TRBV5-3 with TRBJ1-1; 9 nucleotides match TRBD1. TRBV5-3 is noted as an ORF with a role that remains uncertain. V gave up 3 bases and J gave up 5 bases; unmatched junction bases: 5. CDR3 length: 14 amino acids. Written as DNA, the CDR3 is TGTGCCAGAAGCTCGGAACAGGGGGCTACTGAAGCTTTCTTT. As protein: CARSSEQGATEAFF.